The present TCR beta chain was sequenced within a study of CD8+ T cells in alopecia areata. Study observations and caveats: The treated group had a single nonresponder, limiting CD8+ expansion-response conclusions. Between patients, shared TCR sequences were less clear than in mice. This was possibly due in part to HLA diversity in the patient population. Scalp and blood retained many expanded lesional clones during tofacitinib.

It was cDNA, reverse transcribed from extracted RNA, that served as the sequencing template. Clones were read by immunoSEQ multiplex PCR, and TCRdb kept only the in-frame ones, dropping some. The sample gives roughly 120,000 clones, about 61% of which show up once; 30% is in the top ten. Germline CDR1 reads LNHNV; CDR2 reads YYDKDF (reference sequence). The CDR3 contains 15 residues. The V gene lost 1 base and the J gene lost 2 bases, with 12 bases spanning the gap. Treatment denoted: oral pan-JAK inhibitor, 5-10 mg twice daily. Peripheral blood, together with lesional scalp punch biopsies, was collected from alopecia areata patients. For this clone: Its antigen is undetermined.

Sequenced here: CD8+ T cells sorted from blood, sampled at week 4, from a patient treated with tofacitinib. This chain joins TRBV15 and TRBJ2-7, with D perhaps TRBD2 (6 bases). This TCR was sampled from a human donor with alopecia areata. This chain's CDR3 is CATSRVRDSAYEQYF. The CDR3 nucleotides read TGTGCCACCAGCAGAGTACGGGACTCAGCCTACGAGCAGTACTTC. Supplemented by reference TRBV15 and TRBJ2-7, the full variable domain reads DAMVIQNPRYQVTQFGKPVTLSCSQTLNHNVMYWYQQKSSQAPKLLFHYYDKDFNNEADTPDNFQSRRPNTSFCFLDIRSPGLGDTAMYLCATSRVRDSAYEQYFGPGTRLTVT.